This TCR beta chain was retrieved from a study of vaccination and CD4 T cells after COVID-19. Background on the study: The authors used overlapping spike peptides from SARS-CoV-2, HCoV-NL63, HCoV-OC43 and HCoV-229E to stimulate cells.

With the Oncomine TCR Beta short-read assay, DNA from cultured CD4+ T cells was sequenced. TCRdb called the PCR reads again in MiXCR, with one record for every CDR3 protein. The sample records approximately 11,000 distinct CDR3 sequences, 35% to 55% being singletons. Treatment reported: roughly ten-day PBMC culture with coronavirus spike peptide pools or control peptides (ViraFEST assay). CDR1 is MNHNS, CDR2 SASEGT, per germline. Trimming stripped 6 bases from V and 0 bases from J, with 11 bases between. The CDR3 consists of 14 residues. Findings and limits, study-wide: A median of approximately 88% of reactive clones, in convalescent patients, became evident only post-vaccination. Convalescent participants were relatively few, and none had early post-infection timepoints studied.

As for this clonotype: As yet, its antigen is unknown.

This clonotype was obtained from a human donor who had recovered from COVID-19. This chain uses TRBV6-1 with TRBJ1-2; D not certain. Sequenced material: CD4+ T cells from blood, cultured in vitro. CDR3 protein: CASRTSGANYGYTF. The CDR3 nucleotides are TGTGCCAGCAGGACTAGTGGGGCTAACTATGGCTACACCTTC.